Following are 21 T cell receptor beta chains from one sample sequenced in a study of blood T cell repertoires in COVID-19. Some clones are missing from TCRdb's copy, which holds only in-frame ones; the method was immunoSEQ multiplex PCR. The data show more than 150,000 clones, about 85% seen once. Input material: peripheral blood. The receptor set was obtained from a woman older than 75 with acute or convalescent COVID-19.

The genes are TRBV10-3 and TRBJ2-7; 11 bases match TRBD2. CDR1 and CDR2 (germline): ENHRY, SYGVKD. The CDR3 is 17 residues long. V shed 5 bases and J 1 base; nucleotides not matched to a gene: 10. The CDR3 sequence: CAISKGTGTSGSYEQYF. The CDR3 DNA reads TGTGCCATCAGTAAAGGAACCGGGACTAGCGGTTCCTACGAGCAGTACTTC.

The CDR3 protein is CASSISASVPYNEQFF. The CDR3 region has the DNA TGTGCCAGTAGTATAAGCGCTAGCGTACCCTACAATGAGCAGTTCTTC. The V and J genes are TRBV19 and TRBJ2-1; TRBD2 might be the D (6 bases). Trimming removed 2 bases at V and 2 bases at J, with 13 bases between. CDR1 is LNHDA, CDR2 SQIVND, per germline (reference sequence). The CDR3 extends over 16 amino acids.

The chain recombines TRBV7-2 with TRBJ1-2, with TRBD1 matching 8 bases. Trimming cost V 1 base and J 7 bases; bases outside gene matches: 5. The CDR3 runs to 14 residues. In germline, CDR1 is SGHTA, CDR2 FQGNSA. The CDR3 DNA sequence: TGTGCCAGCAGCTTAGGGAGGACAGGGAGTGGCTACACCTTC. Translation: CASSLGRTGSGYTF.

The CDR3 loop is CASSLGDVANEKLFF. For the CDR3, the DNA is TGTGCCAGCAGCTTAGGAGACGTGGCTAATGAAAAACTGTTTTTT. The chain couples TRBV5-6 to TRBJ1-4; no reliable D call. Germline V gene sequence: CDR1 SGHDT, CDR2 YYEEEE. The CDR3 is 15 residues long. V was clipped by 2 bases and J by 3 bases, with 11 bases between them.

This clone was seen only once. The V gene is TRBV5-6, the J gene TRBJ1-4; TRBD1 matches 7 bases. CDR3 length: 15 amino acids. Germline V gives CDR1 SGHDT, CDR2 YYEEEE. The V segment lost 3 bases and the J segment 8 bases; nucleotides outside the gene matches: 10. CDR3 nucleotide sequence: TGTGCCAGCAGCTCCACAGGGGTACTCTACGAAAAACTGTTTTTT. Translated: CASSSTGVLYEKLFF.

This rearrangement joins TRBV7-9 to TRBJ2-2, with D unresolved. The CDR3 is made up of 12 amino acids. From germline, CDR1 is SEHNR and CDR2 FQNEAQ (reference sequence). V gave up 4 bases and J gave up 4 bases, with 4 bases separating them. As DNA, the CDR3 is TGTGCCAGCAGCTACAGCACCGGGGAGCTGTTTTTT. Translated, it gives CASSYSTGELFF.

V usage is TRBV7-2 and J usage is TRBJ2-3, with 8 bases that match TRBD2. In germline, CDR1 is SGHTA, CDR2 FQGNSA. This CDR3 region has 19 residues. V was pared by 5 bases and J by 2 bases, with 18 bases of the junction left unmatched. The CDR3 DNA reads as TGTGCCAGCAGCCCCCCACCTTCGACCTTACTAGCGGTCACAGATACGCAGTATTTT. As protein: CASSPPPSTLLAVTDTQYF.

The chain uses TRBV28 and TRBJ2-3, with 14 bases matching TRBD2. The trim removed 7 bases at V and 6 bases at J, leaving 9 bases unmatched. The CDR3 extends over 16 amino acids. Germline CDR1 reads MDHEN; CDR2 reads SYDVKM. In DNA, the CDR3 is TGTGCCAGCACGACTAGCGGGGGGGCCAGTATGGATACGCAGTATTTT. This gives the protein CASTTSGGASMDTQYF.

This chain connects TRBV14 to TRBJ1-3; 10 bases map to TRBD1. The germline CDR1 and CDR2 sequences are SGHDN and FVKESK. Trimming at V came to 3 bases and at J to 0 bases, leaving 2 bases not matched to a gene. This CDR3 region has 16 residues. CDR3 in DNA: TGTGCCAGCAGCCAGGGACAGGGGATCTCTGGAAACACCATATATTTT. As protein: CASSQGQGISGNTIYF.

V gene TRBV15 combines with J gene TRBJ2-3; the match to TRBD2 covers 8 bases. Germline CDR1 and CDR2: LNHNV and YYDKDF (reference sequence). This CDR3 contains 15 residues. The V gene end was trimmed by 3 bases and the J gene end by 4 bases; junction bases not matched to a gene: 6. In nucleotides, the CDR3 is TGTGCCACCAGCAGGGACGGGGGGGGCCCAGATACGCAGTATTTT. Encoded protein: CATSRDGGGPDTQYF.

This clone was seen a few times. The rearrangement uses TRBV7-3 and TRBJ2-7; 8 bases are shared with TRBD2. V dropped 0 bases and J dropped 3; count of bases not matched to a gene: 1. Per the germline V gene, CDR1 is SGHTA and CDR2 is FQGTGA. This CDR3 spans 14 amino acids. The CDR3 DNA reads as TGTGCCAGCAGCTTAACCGGGAGGGACTACGAGCAGTACTTC. Protein: CASSLTGRDYEQYF.

This clone turned up a few times. V is TRBV10-3 and J is TRBJ1-4, with a tentative D call TRBD1 (5 bases). V was pared by 6 bases and J by 7 bases, with 15 bases between. This CDR3 has 14 residues. Germline-derived CDR1 and CDR2 are ENHRY and SYGVKD. Here the CDR3 DNA reads TGTGCCATCAGGGCAGGGATGGCAGGTGAAAAACTGTTTTTT. Protein product: CAIRAGMAGEKLFF.

The chain's CDR3 is CASSLVRSGGADIQYF. CDR3 DNA: TGTGCCAGCAGCTTAGTACGAAGCGGGGGGGCCGACATTCAGTACTTC. The gene calls are TRBV11-2 and TRBJ2-4; 10 nucleotides agree with TRBD2. Germline values: CDR1 SGHAT, CDR2 FQNNGV. CDR3 size: 16 residues. V trimming: 1 base; J trimming: 8 bases; junction bases outside the gene matches: 8.

The chain recombines TRBV19 with TRBJ1-2; 8 bases align to TRBD1. The ends lost 1 base at V and 4 bases at J; junction bases unmatched: 5. The CDR3 consists of 15 residues. Germline V gives CDR1 LNHDA, CDR2 SQIVND (reference sequence). Here the CDR3 reads CASSIGGQGSYGYTF. The CDR3 nucleotides are TGTGCCAGTAGTATAGGTGGACAGGGTAGCTATGGCTACACCTTC.

The chain uses TRBV30 and TRBJ1-5; TRBD1 aligns across 7 bases. The V gene's germline CDR1 is GTSNPN and CDR2 SVGIG (reference sequence). J gave up 4 bases and V 2 bases, and 8 bases lay outside the gene matches. This CDR3 comprises 15 residues. For the CDR3, the DNA is TGTGCCTGGAGTCCCCAGGACAGGCAGAATCAGCCCCAGCATTTT. It encodes CAWSPQDRQNQPQHF. Together with reference TRBV30 and TRBJ1-5, the CDR3 gives the full variable domain: SQTIHQWPATLVQPVGSPLSLECTVEGTSNPNLYWYRQAAGRGLQLLFYSVGIGQISSEVPQNLSASRPQDRQFILSSKKLLLSDSGFYLCAWSPQDRQNQPQHFGDGTRLSIL.

The chain links TRBV25-1 to TRBJ2-2; possible D gene TRBD2, 5 bases. Germline V lookup: CDR1 MGHDK, CDR2 SYGVNS. This CDR3 is 14 amino acids long. V was cut by 8 bases and J by 3 bases, with 13 bases left in between. The CDR3 is CASRGSPDTGELFF. The CDR3 DNA is TGTGCCAGCCGGGGATCCCCTGACACCGGGGAGCTGTTTTTT.

As concerns this clone: The sample carries other DNA sequences with the same CDR3. This chain uses TRBV9 with TRBJ2-1; D is unresolved. Trimming pared 0 bases from V and 0 bases from J, leaving 4 bases between. Germline V gene sequence: CDR1 SGDLS, CDR2 YYNGEE. The CDR3 has 14 amino acids. As DNA, the CDR3 is TGTGCCAGCAGCGTAGGCAGCTCCTACAATGAGCAGTTCTTC. Translated, it gives CASSVGSSYNEQFF.

The chain employs TRBV5-6 and TRBJ2-1; TRBD2 matches 8 bases. V dropped 0 bases and J dropped 9; count of bases not matched to a gene: 14. In germline, CDR1 is SGHDT, CDR2 YYEEEE. The CDR3 covers 17 residues. The CDR3 spells CASSLGSGTSNVGEQFF. The CDR3 nucleotides read TGTGCCAGCAGCTTGGGGTCCGGGACTAGTAACGTGGGTGAGCAGTTCTTC.

The genes are TRBV5-5 and TRBJ2-2, with 7 positions matching TRBD1. Germline CDR1 and CDR2: SGHKS and YYEKEE (reference sequence). This CDR3 comprises 14 residues. Unmatched junction bases numbered 4, after V lost 4 bases and J lost 4 bases. The DNA for the CDR3 is TGTGCCAGCAGCCTCAGGACAGGCACCGGGGAGCTGTTTTTT. This translates into CASSLRTGTGELFF. Full variable domain (rest looked up from reference TRBV5-5 and TRBJ2-2): DAGVTQSPTHLIKTRGQQVTLRCSPISGHKSVSWYQQVLGQGPQFIFQYYEKEERGRGNFPDRFSARQFPNYSSELNVNALLLGDSALYLCASSLRTGTGELFFGEGSRLTVL.

The chain uses TRBV9 and TRBJ2-2, with 10 bases identical to TRBD1. V shed 0 bases and J 6 bases; nucleotides not matched to a gene: 11. The CDR3 has 18 residues. Looked up from germline, CDR1 is SGDLS and CDR2 is YYNGEE. The DNA of the CDR3 is TGTGCCAGCAGCGTAGCAGACAGGGGGCAGAAAGGTGCCGGGGAGCTGTTTTTT. Its translation is CASSVADRGQKGAGELFF. The full variable domain, completed using reference TRBV9 and TRBJ2-2, is DSGVTQTPKHLITATGQRVTLRCSPRSGDLSVYWYQQSLDQGLQFLIQYYNGEERAKGNILERFSAQQFPDLHSELNLSSLELGDSALYFCASSVADRGQKGAGELFFGEGSRLTVL.

V gene TRBV5-4 combines with J gene TRBJ2-1; 11 nucleotides agree with TRBD2. This CDR3 spans 14 amino acids. CDR1 and CDR2 from the germline V gene are SGHNT and YYREEE (reference sequence). The V segment lost 4 bases and the J segment 15 bases; nucleotides outside the gene matches: 12. The CDR3 region is CASSPGLAGYDLFF. CDR3 coding DNA: TGTGCCAGCAGCCCAGGACTAGCGGGTTACGACCTGTTCTTC. Combining the CDR3 with reference TRBV5-4 and TRBJ2-1 gives the whole variable domain ETGVTQSPTHLIKTRGQQVTLRCSSQSGHNTVSWYQQALGQGPQFIFQYYREEENGRGNFPPRFSGLQFPNYSSELNVNALELDDSALYLCASSPGLAGYDLFFGPGTRLTVL.